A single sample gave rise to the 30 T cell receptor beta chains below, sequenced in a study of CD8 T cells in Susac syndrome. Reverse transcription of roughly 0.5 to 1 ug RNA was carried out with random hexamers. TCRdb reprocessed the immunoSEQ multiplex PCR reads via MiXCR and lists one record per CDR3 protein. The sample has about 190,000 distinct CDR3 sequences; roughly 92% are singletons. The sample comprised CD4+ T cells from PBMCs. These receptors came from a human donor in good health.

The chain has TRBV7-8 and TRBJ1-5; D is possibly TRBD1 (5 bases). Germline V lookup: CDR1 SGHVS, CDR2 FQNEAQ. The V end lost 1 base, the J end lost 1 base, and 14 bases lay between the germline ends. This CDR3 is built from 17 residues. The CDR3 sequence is CASSLVFGGSSNQPQHF. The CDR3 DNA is TGTGCCAGCAGCTTAGTCTTTGGGGGATCGAGCAATCAGCCCCAGCATTTT. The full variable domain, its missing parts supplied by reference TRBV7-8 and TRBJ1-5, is GAGVSQSPRYKVAKRGQDVALRCDPISGHVSLFWYQQALGQGPEFLTYFQNEAQLDKSGLPSDRFFAERPEGSVSTLKIQRTQQEDSAVYLCASSLVFGGSSNQPQHFGDGTRLSIL.

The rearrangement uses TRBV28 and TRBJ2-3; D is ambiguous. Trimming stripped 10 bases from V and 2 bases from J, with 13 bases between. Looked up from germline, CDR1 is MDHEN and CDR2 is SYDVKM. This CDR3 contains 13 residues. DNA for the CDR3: TGTGCCACCCTGGACGGAAACACAGATACGCAGTATTTT. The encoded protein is CATLDGNTDTQYF.

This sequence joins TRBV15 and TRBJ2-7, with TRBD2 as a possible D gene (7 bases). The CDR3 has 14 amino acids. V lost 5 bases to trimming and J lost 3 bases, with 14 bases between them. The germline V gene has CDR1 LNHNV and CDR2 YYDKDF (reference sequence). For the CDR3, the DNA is TGTGCCACCAGCCTAACGAGGGGGGGCTACGAGCAGTACTTC. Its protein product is CATSLTRGGYEQYF.

CDR3 DNA sequence: TGTGCCAGCAGTGCGCCCCGAGGACTAGCGGGGGGTGATGAGCAGTTCTTC. This sequence encodes CASSAPRGLAGGDEQFF. This chain links TRBV6-1 with TRBJ2-1; 14 nucleotides align to TRBD2. The CDR3 extends over 17 amino acids. V lost 4 bases to trimming and J lost 8 bases; unmatched junction nucleotides: 10. Germline V gene lookup returns CDR1 MNHNS and CDR2 SASEGT.

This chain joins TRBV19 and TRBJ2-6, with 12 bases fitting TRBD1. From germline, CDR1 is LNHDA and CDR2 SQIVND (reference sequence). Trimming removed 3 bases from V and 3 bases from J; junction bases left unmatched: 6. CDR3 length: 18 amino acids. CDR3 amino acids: CASSMGQGANYGANVLTF. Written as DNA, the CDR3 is TGTGCCAGTAGTATGGGACAGGGGGCAAATTATGGGGCCAACGTCCTGACTTTC.

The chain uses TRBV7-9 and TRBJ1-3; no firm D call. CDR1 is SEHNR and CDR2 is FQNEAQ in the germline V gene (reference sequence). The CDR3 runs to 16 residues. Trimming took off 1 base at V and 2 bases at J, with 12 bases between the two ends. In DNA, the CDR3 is TGTGCCAGCAGCTTAGTAAACCTGAAGACTGGAAACACCATATATTTT. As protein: CASSLVNLKTGNTIYF.

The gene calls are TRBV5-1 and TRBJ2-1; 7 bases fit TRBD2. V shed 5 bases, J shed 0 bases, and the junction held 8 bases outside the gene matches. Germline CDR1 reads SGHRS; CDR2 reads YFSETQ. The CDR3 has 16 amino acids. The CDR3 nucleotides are TGCGCCAGCAGAAGCGGGGCCTCTTCCTCCTACAATGAGCAGTTCTTC. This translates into CASRSGASSSYNEQFF. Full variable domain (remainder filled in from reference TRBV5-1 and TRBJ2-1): KAGVTQTPRYLIKTRGQQVTLSCSPISGHRSVSWYQQTPGQGLQFLFEYFSETQRNKGNFPGRFSGRQFSNSRSEMNVSTLELGDSALYLCASRSGASSSYNEQFFGPGTRLTVL.

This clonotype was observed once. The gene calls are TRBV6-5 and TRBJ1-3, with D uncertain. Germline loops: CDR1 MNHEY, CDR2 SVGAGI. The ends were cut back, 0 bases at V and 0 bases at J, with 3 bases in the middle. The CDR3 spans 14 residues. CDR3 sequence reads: CASSYSGSGNTIYF. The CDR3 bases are TGTGCCAGCAGTTACTCGGGCTCTGGAAACACCATATATTTT.

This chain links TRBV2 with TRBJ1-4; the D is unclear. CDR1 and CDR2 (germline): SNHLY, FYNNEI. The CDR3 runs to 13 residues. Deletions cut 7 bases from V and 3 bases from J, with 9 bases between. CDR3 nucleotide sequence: TGTGCCAGCACACGCGCCCCTAATGAAAAACTGTTTTTT. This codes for CASTRAPNEKLFF.

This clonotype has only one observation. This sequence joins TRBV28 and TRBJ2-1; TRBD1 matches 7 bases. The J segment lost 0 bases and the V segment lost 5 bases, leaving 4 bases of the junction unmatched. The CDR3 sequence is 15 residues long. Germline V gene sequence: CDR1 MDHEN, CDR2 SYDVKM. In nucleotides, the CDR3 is TGTGCCAGCAGTCTCAGGGGGATCTCCTACAATGAGCAGTTCTTC. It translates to CASSLRGISYNEQFF.

CDR3 protein: CASTLSRTSNTEAFF. Here the CDR3 DNA reads TGCGCCAGCACCTTATCAAGAACATCAAACACTGAAGCTTTCTTT. This chain uses TRBV5-1 with TRBJ1-1; unclear D gene. Looked up from germline, CDR1 is SGHRS and CDR2 is YFSETQ. The CDR3 runs 15 residues. With 6 bases removed from V and 2 bases from J, the gap between germline ends came to 17 bases.

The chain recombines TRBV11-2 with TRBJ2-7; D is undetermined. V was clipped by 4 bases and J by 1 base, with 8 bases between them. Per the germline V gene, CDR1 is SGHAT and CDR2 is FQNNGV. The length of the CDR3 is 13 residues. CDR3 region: CASSSGSSYEQYF. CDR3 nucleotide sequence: TGTGCCAGCAGCTCAGGTTCATCCTACGAGCAGTACTTC.

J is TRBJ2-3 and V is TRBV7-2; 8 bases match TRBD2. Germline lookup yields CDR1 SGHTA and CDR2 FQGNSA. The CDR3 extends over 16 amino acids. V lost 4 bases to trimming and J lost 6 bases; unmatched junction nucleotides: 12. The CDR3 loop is CASSSRRAGGSDTQYF. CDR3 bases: TGTGCCAGCAGCTCGAGGCGCGCGGGGGGTTCGGATACGCAGTATTTT.

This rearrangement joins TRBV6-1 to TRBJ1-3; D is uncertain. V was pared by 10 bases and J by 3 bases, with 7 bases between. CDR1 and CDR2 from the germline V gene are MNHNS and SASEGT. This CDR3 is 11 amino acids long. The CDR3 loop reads CATLLGNTIYF. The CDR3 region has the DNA TGTGCCACCCTACTTGGAAACACCATATATTTT.

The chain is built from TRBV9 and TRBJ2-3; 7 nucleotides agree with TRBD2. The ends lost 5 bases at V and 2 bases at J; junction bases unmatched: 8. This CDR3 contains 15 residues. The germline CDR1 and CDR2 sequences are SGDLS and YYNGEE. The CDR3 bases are TGTGCCAGCAGTTGGAGCGGGGTCGACACAGATACGCAGTATTTT. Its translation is CASSWSGVDTDTQYF. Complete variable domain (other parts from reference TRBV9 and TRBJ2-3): DSGVTQTPKHLITATGQRVTLRCSPRSGDLSVYWYQQSLDQGLQFLIQYYNGEERAKGNILERFSAQQFPDLHSELNLSSLELGDSALYFCASSWSGVDTDTQYFGPGTRLTVL.

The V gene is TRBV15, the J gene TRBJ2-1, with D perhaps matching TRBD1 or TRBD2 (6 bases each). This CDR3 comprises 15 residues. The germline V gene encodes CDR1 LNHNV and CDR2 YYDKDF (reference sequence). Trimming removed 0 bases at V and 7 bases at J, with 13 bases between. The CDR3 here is CATSRDYRGLNEQFF. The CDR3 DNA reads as TGTGCCACCAGCAGAGATTACCGGGGGCTAAATGAGCAGTTCTTC.

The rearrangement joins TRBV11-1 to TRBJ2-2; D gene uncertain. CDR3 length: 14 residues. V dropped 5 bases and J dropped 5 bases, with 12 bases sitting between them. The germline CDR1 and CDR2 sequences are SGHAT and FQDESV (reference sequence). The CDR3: CASSPLDPTGELFF. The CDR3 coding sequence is TGTGCCAGCAGCCCCCTGGACCCTACCGGGGAGCTGTTTTTT.

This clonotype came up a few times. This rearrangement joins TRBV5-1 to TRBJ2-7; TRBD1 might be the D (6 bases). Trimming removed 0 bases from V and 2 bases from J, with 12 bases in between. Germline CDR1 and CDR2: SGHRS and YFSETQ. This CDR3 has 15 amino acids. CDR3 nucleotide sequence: TGCGCCAGCAGCTTGGGAGGGGGTAGTCCCTACGAGCAGTACTTC. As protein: CASSLGGGSPYEQYF.

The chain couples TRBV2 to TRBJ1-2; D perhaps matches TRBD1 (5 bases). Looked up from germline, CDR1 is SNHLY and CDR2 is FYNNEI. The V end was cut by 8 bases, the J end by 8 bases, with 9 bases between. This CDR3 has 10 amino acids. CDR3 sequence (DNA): TGTGCCAGCGGGGGGGAAGGCTACACCTTC. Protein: CASGGEGYTF. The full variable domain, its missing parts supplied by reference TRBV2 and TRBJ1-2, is EPEVTQTPSHQVTQMGQEVILRCVPISNHLYFYWYRQILGQKVEFLVSFYNNEISEKSEIFDDQFSVERPDGSNFTLKIRSTKLEDSAMYFCASGGEGYTFGSGTRLTVV.

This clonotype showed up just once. Written as DNA, the CDR3 is TGTGCCAGCAGCTTTCAAAGGGCTCAGCCCCAGCATTTT. Protein: CASSFQRAQPQHF. The J gene is TRBJ1-5, the V gene TRBV5-6, with unresolved D. This CDR3 contains 13 residues. Trimming took off 2 bases at V and 6 bases at J, with 9 bases between the two ends. Germline-derived CDR1 and CDR2 are SGHDT and YYEEEE.

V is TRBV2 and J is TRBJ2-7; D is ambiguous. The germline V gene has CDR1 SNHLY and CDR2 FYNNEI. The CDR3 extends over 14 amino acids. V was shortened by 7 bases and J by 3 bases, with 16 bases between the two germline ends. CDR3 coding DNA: TGTGCCAGCAAAGGTCCCCTAGTCCTCTACGAGCAGTACGTC. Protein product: CASKGPLVLYEQYV.

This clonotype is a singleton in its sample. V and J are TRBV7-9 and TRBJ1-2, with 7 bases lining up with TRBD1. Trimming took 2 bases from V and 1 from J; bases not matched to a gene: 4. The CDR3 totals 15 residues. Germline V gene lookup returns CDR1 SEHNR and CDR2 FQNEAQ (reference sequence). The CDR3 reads CASSLLGGGNYGYTF. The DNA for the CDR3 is TGTGCCAGCAGCTTACTAGGGGGCGGTAACTATGGCTACACCTTC.

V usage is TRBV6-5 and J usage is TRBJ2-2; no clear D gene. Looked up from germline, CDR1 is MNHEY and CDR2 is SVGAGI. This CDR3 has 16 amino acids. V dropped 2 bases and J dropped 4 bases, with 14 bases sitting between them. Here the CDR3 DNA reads TGTGCCAGCAGTTACAGGAAGGGCTTTTCCACCGGGGAGCTGTTTTTT. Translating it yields CASSYRKGFSTGELFF.

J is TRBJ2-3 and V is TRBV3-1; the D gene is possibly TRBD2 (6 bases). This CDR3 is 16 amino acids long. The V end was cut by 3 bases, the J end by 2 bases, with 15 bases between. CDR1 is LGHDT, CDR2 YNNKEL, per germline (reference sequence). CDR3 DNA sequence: TGTGCCAGCAGCCAGCGAGGTGGGGGGTCCACAGATACGCAGTATTTT. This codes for CASSQRGGGSTDTQYF.

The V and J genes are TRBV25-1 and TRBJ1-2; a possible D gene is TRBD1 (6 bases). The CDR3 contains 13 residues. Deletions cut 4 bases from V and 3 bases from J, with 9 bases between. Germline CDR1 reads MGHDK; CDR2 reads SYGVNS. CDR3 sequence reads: CASSGTGYYGYTF. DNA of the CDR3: TGTGCCAGCAGTGGTACAGGGTACTATGGCTACACCTTC.

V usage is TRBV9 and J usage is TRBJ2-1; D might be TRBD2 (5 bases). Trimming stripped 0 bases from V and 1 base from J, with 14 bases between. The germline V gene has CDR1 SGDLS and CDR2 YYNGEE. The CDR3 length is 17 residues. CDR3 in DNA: TGTGCCAGCAGCGTAGAGCCGGGTCGGGGATCCTACAATGAGCAGTTCTTC. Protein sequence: CASSVEPGRGSYNEQFF.

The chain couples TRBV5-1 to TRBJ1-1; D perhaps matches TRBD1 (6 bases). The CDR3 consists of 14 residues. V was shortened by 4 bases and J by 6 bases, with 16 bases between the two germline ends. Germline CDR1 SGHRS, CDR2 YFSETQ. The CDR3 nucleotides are TGCGCCAGCAGCAACGGACAGCTTTCGGCTGAAGCTTTCTTT. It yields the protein CASSNGQLSAEAFF.

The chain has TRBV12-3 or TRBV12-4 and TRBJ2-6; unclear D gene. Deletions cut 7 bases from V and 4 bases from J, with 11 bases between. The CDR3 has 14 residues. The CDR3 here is CASTLLRGANVLTF. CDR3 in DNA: TGTGCCAGCACTCTTCTCAGAGGGGCCAACGTCCTGACTTTC.

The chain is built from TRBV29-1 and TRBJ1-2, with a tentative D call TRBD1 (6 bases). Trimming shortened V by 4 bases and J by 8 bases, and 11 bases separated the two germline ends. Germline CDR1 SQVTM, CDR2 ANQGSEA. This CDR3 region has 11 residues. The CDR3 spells CSVGEGGGYTF. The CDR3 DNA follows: TGCAGCGTTGGGGAGGGGGGCGGCTACACCTTC.

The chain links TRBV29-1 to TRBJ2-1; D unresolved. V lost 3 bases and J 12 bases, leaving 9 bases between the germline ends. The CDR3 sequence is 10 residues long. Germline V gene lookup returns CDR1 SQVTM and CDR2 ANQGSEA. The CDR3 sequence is CSVDSYGQFF. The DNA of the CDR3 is TGCAGCGTTGATTCCTACGGGCAGTTCTTC.